A single sample is the source of the 26 T cell receptor beta chains below, sequenced in a study of vaccination and CD4 T cells after COVID-19. The Oncomine TCR Beta short-read assay was applied to DNA of cultured CD4+ T cells. One entry per CDR3 protein results from TCRdb running MiXCR on the PCR reads. This sample has over 15,000 distinct CDR3 sequences, with roughly 80% found just once. This sample's treatment: 10-day PBMC culture with coronavirus spike peptide pools or control peptides (ViraFEST assay). No antigen has been identified for these receptors. Material: CD4+ T cells from blood, cultured in vitro, obtained after SARS-CoV-2 vaccination. These TCRs come from a human donor who received a COVID-19 vaccine.

V and J are TRBV24-1 and TRBJ1-1; 8 bases map to TRBD1. J gave up 0 bases and V 7 bases, and 6 bases lay outside the gene matches. CDR1 is KGHDR, CDR2 SFDVKD, per germline. The CDR3 spans 15 residues. The CDR3 nucleotides are TGTGCCACCAGGATCAGGGGGCTTCTGAACACTGAAGCTTTCTTT. Residues: CATRIRGLLNTEAFF.

This chain links TRBV30 with TRBJ1-6; D call uncertain. Germline V gene lookup returns CDR1 GTSNPN and CDR2 SVGIG (reference sequence). The CDR3 runs to 13 residues. Trimming pared 2 bases from V and 0 bases from J, leaving 2 bases between. CDR3 nucleotides: TGTGCCTGGAGTCGCTCCTATAATTCACCCCTCCACTTT. This codes for CAWSRSYNSPLHF.

V is TRBV20-1 and J is TRBJ2-5; D may match TRBD1 or TRBD2 (7 bases each). Germline V gives CDR1 DFQATT, CDR2 SNEGSKA (reference sequence). This CDR3 spans 15 amino acids. Trimming shortened V by 1 base and J by 6 bases, and 18 bases separated the two germline ends. CDR3 DNA sequence: TGCAGTGCTAGAGTGGGGACCCAGGGGGGGCAGACCCAGTACTTC. This sequence encodes CSARVGTQGGQTQYF.

This clonotype counts as medium-sized. The J gene is TRBJ2-3, the V gene TRBV7-9, with no clear D. V lost 3 bases and J lost 1, with 5 bases in between. This CDR3 contains 13 residues. Germline V lookup: CDR1 SEHNR, CDR2 FQNEAQ (reference sequence). The CDR3 sequence: CASSFTGTDTQYF. CDR3 coding DNA: TGTGCCAGCAGCTTTACCGGCACAGATACGCAGTATTTT.

This rearrangement joins TRBV11-3 to TRBJ1-1; the D is unclear. Germline V gene data show CDR1 as SGHNT and CDR2 as YENEEA. The CDR3 has 13 amino acids. The ends were cut back, 4 bases at V and 5 bases at J, with 11 bases in the middle. The DNA for the CDR3 is TGTGCCAGCAGCTCGCTCCTGGGGACTGAAGCTTTCTTT. Protein product: CASSSLLGTEAFF.

The chain uses TRBV12-3 or TRBV12-4 and TRBJ1-1; 7 nucleotides agree with TRBD1. CDR3 length: 12 amino acids. V shed 4 bases, J shed 10 bases, and the junction held 6 bases outside the gene matches. CDR3 DNA sequence: TGTGCCAGCAGTTCGACGGACAGGCGAGCTTTCTTT. Translation: CASSSTDRRAFF.

The chain recombines TRBV2 with TRBJ1-2; D remains ambiguous. V lost 2 bases, J lost 0 bases, and 4 bases lay in between. The length of the CDR3 is 13 residues. Germline CDR1 and CDR2: SNHLY and FYNNEI. The CDR3, as DNA: TGTGCCAGCAGTGAATCGCCTAACTATGGCTACACCTTC. Translation: CASSESPNYGYTF. Based on the CDR3 plus reference TRBV2 and TRBJ1-2, the full variable domain is EPEVTQTPSHQVTQMGQEVILRCVPISNHLYFYWYRQILGQKVEFLVSFYNNEISEKSEIFDDQFSVERPDGSNFTLKIRSTKLEDSAMYFCASSESPNYGYTFGSGTRLTVV.

CDR3 DNA: TGTGCCAGCAGTGACCAGGGGGCTGGGACCCAGTACTTC. It codes for CASSDQGAGTQYF. The V and J genes are TRBV2 and TRBJ2-5, with 8 bases identical to TRBD1. CDR1 SNHLY and CDR2 FYNNEI come from the germline V gene. This CDR3 comprises 13 residues. Germline trimming cut 3 bases from V and 7 bases from J; bases unmatched to any gene: 4.

The J gene is TRBJ1-5, the V gene TRBV27; tentative D call: TRBD1 (6 bases). V was clipped by 6 bases and J by 0 bases, with 9 bases between them. The CDR3 totals 14 residues. Looked up from germline, CDR1 is MNHEY and CDR2 is SMNVEV (reference sequence). CDR3 sequence (DNA): TGTGCCAGCAGCTTCAGGGGTAGCAATCAGCCCCAGCATTTT. It codes for CASSFRGSNQPQHF.

This clonotype was recorded a few times. The rearrangement links TRBV12-3 or TRBV12-4 to TRBJ2-3; no reliable D call. This CDR3 has 13 amino acids. The germline V and J ends were trimmed by 6 bases and 7 bases, with 14 bases remaining between them. Here the CDR3 DNA reads TGTGCCAGCAGGTTTGGGTCCCTAAATACGCAGTATTTT. Its translation: CASRFGSLNTQYF.

Here the CDR3 DNA reads TGTGCCAGTAGTACCAGACTAGCGGGCCCGCACAATGAGCAGTTCTTC. It yields the protein CASSTRLAGPHNEQFF. The rearrangement joins TRBV19 to TRBJ2-1, with TRBD2 matching over 10 bases. The CDR3 is 16 amino acids. The germline gives CDR1 LNHDA, CDR2 SQIVND (reference sequence). Germline trimming cut 4 bases from V and 5 bases from J; bases unmatched to any gene: 8.

V and J are TRBV20-1 and TRBJ2-3; 9 positions match TRBD2. CDR1 is DFQATT, CDR2 SNEGSKA, per germline (reference sequence). The CDR3 is 14 residues long. V was pared by 6 bases and J by 5 bases, with 9 bases of the junction left unmatched. CDR3: CSAPQAGGGDTQYF. The CDR3 region has the DNA TGCAGTGCCCCACAAGCGGGGGGAGGAGATACGCAGTATTTT.

The chain recombines TRBV19 with TRBJ2-2; the D is unclear. This CDR3 spans 14 amino acids. Germline V gives CDR1 LNHDA, CDR2 SQIVND (reference sequence). V was trimmed by 3 bases and J by 4 bases, leaving 9 bases between them. Here the CDR3 reads CASSISHGTGELFF. The CDR3 DNA reads as TGTGCCAGTAGTATCTCGCACGGCACCGGGGAGCTGTTTTTT. Complete variable domain (other parts from reference TRBV19 and TRBJ2-2): DGGITQSPKYLFRKEGQNVTLSCEQNLNHDAMYWYRQDPGQGLRLIYYSQIVNDFQKGDIAEGYSVSREKKESFPLTVTSAQKNPTAFYLCASSISHGTGELFFGEGSRLTVL.

The rearrangement joins TRBV19 to TRBJ2-3; D is perhaps TRBD1 (5 bases). Germline CDR1 is LNHDA and CDR2 is SQIVND (reference sequence). V was shortened by 3 bases and J by 4 bases, with 11 bases between the two germline ends. The CDR3 loop spans 14 amino acids. Here the CDR3 DNA reads TGTGCCAGTAGTATCCCTGACAGTGCAGATACGCAGTATTTT. This gives the protein CASSIPDSADTQYF.

The gene calls are TRBV15 and TRBJ2-7; D perhaps matches TRBD1 (5 bases). Trimming removed 0 bases at V and 2 bases at J, with 20 bases between. CDR1 LNHNV and CDR2 YYDKDF come from the germline V gene (reference sequence). There are 18 residues in the CDR3. The CDR3 DNA sequence: TGTGCCACCAGCAGAGATAAATATGGGGCAGTCCGGGCCTACGAGCAGTACTTC. Translating it yields CATSRDKYGAVRAYEQYF.

V usage is TRBV7-8 and J usage is TRBJ1-6; 9 bases are shared with TRBD1. This CDR3 is built from 13 residues. Germline CDR1 reads SGHVS; CDR2 reads FQNEAQ. CDR3 in amino acids: CALQGATNSPLHF. The CDR3 DNA is TGTGCTCTACAGGGGGCAACTAATTCACCCCTCCACTTT. Full variable domain (missing parts from reference TRBV7-8 and TRBJ1-6): GAGVSQSPRYKVAKRGQDVALRCDPISGHVSLFWYQQALGQGPEFLTYFQNEAQLDKSGLPSDRFFAERPEGSVSTLKIQRTQQEDSAVYLCALQGATNSPLHFGNGTRLTVT.

This sequence joins TRBV20-1 and TRBJ1-2; D ambiguous. The V gene lost 3 bases and the J gene lost 4 bases, with 12 bases spanning the gap. This CDR3 contains 13 residues. Germline V gene sequence: CDR1 DFQATT, CDR2 SNEGSKA (reference sequence). DNA for the CDR3: TGCAGTGCTAGTGGGCAGAGCCTCTATGGCTACACCTTC. Encoded protein: CSASGQSLYGYTF.

This clonotype occurred once. The V gene is TRBV6-1, the J gene TRBJ1-5; 9 positions match TRBD1. With V trimmed by 5 bases and J by 6 bases, 5 bases remained unmatched. CDR3 length: 14 amino acids. Germline assignment: CDR1 MNHNS and CDR2 SASEGT. The CDR3 nucleotides are TGTGCCAGCAGTCCGGGACAGGGCGCTCAGCCCCAGCATTTT. It specifies CASSPGQGAQPQHF.

This chain connects TRBV29-1 to TRBJ1-1; D perhaps matches TRBD1 (5 bases). This CDR3 has 11 residues. Trimming stripped 4 bases from V and 6 bases from J, with 9 bases between. CDR1 and CDR2 from the germline V gene are SQVTM and ANQGSEA. The chain's CDR3 is CSVVEGPEAFF. CDR3 nucleotide sequence: TGCAGCGTTGTTGAGGGGCCTGAAGCTTTCTTT.

This clonotype was detected only a few times. The chain links TRBV9 to TRBJ1-6, with D perhaps matching TRBD1 (5 bases). Germline V gives CDR1 SGDLS, CDR2 YYNGEE. The CDR3 runs 13 residues. Between the trimmed V and J ends, which lost 3 bases and 13 bases, there was a span of 14 bases. CDR3 in amino acids: CASSAQELGPLHF. CDR3 DNA: TGTGCCAGCAGCGCACAGGAACTGGGGCCCCTCCACTTT.

The chain employs TRBV6-2 or TRBV6-3 and TRBJ2-3; unclear D gene. In germline, CDR1 is MNHEY, CDR2 SVGEGT. Trimming removed 0 bases from V and 3 bases from J, with 13 bases in between. CDR3 length: 16 amino acids. CDR3 amino acids: CASSYSPVSRTDTQYF. The CDR3 coding sequence is TGTGCCAGCAGTTACTCTCCGGTGAGCCGGACAGATACGCAGTATTTT.

The V and J genes are TRBV2 and TRBJ2-7, with a tentative D call TRBD1 (5 bases). The ends were cut back, 6 bases at V and 0 bases at J, with 9 bases in the middle. Germline CDR1 reads SNHLY; CDR2 reads FYNNEI. The CDR3 is made up of 13 amino acids. Written as DNA, the CDR3 is TGTGCCAGCAGACAGGCCAGCTCCTACGAGCAGTACTTC. Its protein product is CASRQASSYEQYF.

V is TRBV24-1 and J is TRBJ1-5, with D perhaps TRBD1 (6 bases). This CDR3 has 16 amino acids. Trimming took off 4 bases at V and 4 bases at J, with 16 bases between the two ends. CDR1 is KGHDR, CDR2 SFDVKD, per germline. The CDR3 is CATSDFRQVGNQPQHF. The CDR3 DNA sequence: TGTGCCACCAGTGACTTTCGACAGGTAGGGAATCAGCCCCAGCATTTT.

The chain links TRBV20-1 to TRBJ1-1; 11 bases line up with TRBD1. The CDR3 is 17 amino acids. From germline, CDR1 is DFQATT and CDR2 SNEGSKA (reference sequence). J gave up 9 bases and V 0 bases, and 15 bases lay outside the gene matches. The CDR3 coding sequence is TGCAGTGCTAGAGATCGTCTAGGACAGGGGGCTGGAATTCAAGCTTTCTTT. Translating it yields CSARDRLGQGAGIQAFF.

The rearrangement uses TRBV27 and TRBJ2-2; 7 bases map to TRBD2. Germline V gene sequence: CDR1 MNHEY, CDR2 SMNVEV (reference sequence). Germline trimming cut 10 bases from V and 3 bases from J; bases unmatched to any gene: 11. The CDR3 length is 15 residues. Here the CDR3 DNA reads TGTGCCACCCGGGAGGCTCGAGGCTACACCGGGGAGCTGTTTTTT. This gives the protein CATREARGYTGELFF.

V and J are TRBV7-9 and TRBJ2-1; D perhaps matches TRBD1 (7 bases). Germline values: CDR1 SEHNR, CDR2 FQNEAQ (reference sequence). V was shortened by 2 bases and J by 6 bases, with 8 bases between the two germline ends. The CDR3 has 13 amino acids. The CDR3, as DNA: TGTGCCAGCAGCTTACAGGGGGGCAATGAGCAGTTCTTC. Protein: CASSLQGGNEQFF.